The 25 T cell receptor beta chains below all came from one sample that was sequenced in a study of T-cell memory formation after mild COVID-19. TCRdb independently ran MiXCR on the 5' RACE reads; one entry per CDR3 protein. The sample shows 450,000 or so distinct CDR3 sequences, roughly 25% of them seen only once. Material for sequencing was PBMCs or a T cell subset sorted from them (not recorded which). These receptor sequences come from an adult woman who had mild COVID-19 (a few samples of this study predate the infection). Cell type and time point are not known.

The chain uses TRBV29-1 and TRBJ2-5, with 9 bases aligning to TRBD2. V gave up 4 bases and J gave up 7 bases; unmatched junction bases: 7. The germline CDR1 and CDR2 sequences are SQVTM and ANQGSEA. The CDR3 length is 13 residues. In DNA form, the CDR3 reads TGCAGCGTTGGACTAGCGGCGCAGTCGACCCAGTACTTC. Its translation: CSVGLAAQSTQYF.

This chain uses TRBV9 with TRBJ1-5; D is perhaps TRBD1 (5 bases). The V gene's germline CDR1 is SGDLS and CDR2 YYNGEE. This CDR3 region has 15 residues. V lost 0 bases to trimming and J lost 3 bases, with 10 bases between them. The CDR3 loop reads CASSVEGDLNQPQHF. As DNA, the CDR3 is TGTGCCAGCAGCGTAGAAGGGGACCTCAATCAGCCCCAGCATTTT.

V gene TRBV5-1 combines with J gene TRBJ2-5; the D gene is possibly TRBD1 (6 bases). The CDR3 covers 16 residues. Germline V gives CDR1 SGHRS, CDR2 YFSETQ. The V and J ends lost 5 bases and 0 bases respectively, with 17 bases between them. For the CDR3, the DNA is TGCGCCAGCAGAACCGGGACACCTACGTACCAAGAGACCCAGTACTTC. This codes for CASRTGTPTYQETQYF.

The V and J genes are TRBV24-1 and TRBJ2-2; a weak D match, TRBD1 (5 bases). This CDR3 is 15 amino acids long. The V gene's germline CDR1 is KGHDR and CDR2 SFDVKD. Between the trimmed V and J ends, which lost 2 bases and 0 bases, there was a span of 6 bases. The CDR3 protein is CATSDSRANTGELFF. The CDR3 bases are TGTGCCACCAGTGATTCCAGGGCGAACACCGGGGAGCTGTTTTTT.

This clonotype was picked up a small number of times. V gene TRBV3-1 combines with J gene TRBJ2-2; 13 bases match TRBD2. Germline CDR1 is LGHDT and CDR2 is YNNKEL (reference sequence). V was pared by 2 bases and J by 5 bases, with 11 bases of the junction left unmatched. The CDR3 covers 19 residues. CDR3 protein: CASSQNSLAGGPGTGELFF. Written as DNA, the CDR3 is TGTGCCAGCAGCCAAAATTCACTAGCGGGAGGGCCAGGGACCGGGGAGCTGTTTTTT.

This clonotype has just a few counts. The rearrangement joins TRBV6-5 to TRBJ2-2; D remains unclear. The CDR3 extends over 14 amino acids. V was shortened by 6 bases and J by 5 bases, with 13 bases between the two germline ends. The germline CDR1 and CDR2 sequences are MNHEY and SVGAGI. CDR3 DNA: TGTGCCAGCAGCCCCAAAATATGGACCGGGGAGCTGTTTTTT. Translating it yields CASSPKIWTGELFF.

The chain combines TRBV5-1 with TRBJ2-7; D unresolved. The V end was cut by 0 bases, the J end by 5 bases, with 18 bases between. Germline CDR1 reads SGHRS; CDR2 reads YFSETQ. The CDR3 is 16 residues long. The CDR3: CASSLGAGLPIDEQYF. DNA of the CDR3: TGCGCCAGCAGCTTGGGAGCAGGCCTACCGATAGACGAGCAGTACTTC.

Notes on this clonotype: The junction departs from the called germline gene at one end, perhaps through a read error. CDR3 nucleotide sequence: TGTGCCAGCATTGAGGGTTACGGAGGCCCTGTCTGGATCTTC. Amino acid sequence: CASIEGYGGPVWIF. The genes are TRBV2 and TRBJ2-1, with D maybe TRBD2 (5 bases). The CDR3 consists of 14 residues. The germline gives CDR1 SNHLY, CDR2 FYNNEI.

The chain has TRBV7-3 and TRBJ1-1; D is perhaps TRBD1 (6 bases). CDR1 SGHTA and CDR2 FQGTGA come from the germline V gene. Trimming took off 5 bases at V and 8 bases at J, with 15 bases between the two ends. The CDR3 is 13 amino acids. In DNA form, the CDR3 reads TGTGCCAGCAGCCCCGTGGGGGCGAGCGAAGCTTTCTTT. As protein: CASSPVGASEAFF.

The chain couples TRBV9 to TRBJ2-5, with D perhaps matching TRBD2 (5 bases). Looked up from germline, CDR1 is SGDLS and CDR2 is YYNGEE. This CDR3 spans 15 amino acids. V lost 0 bases to trimming and J lost 5 bases, with 14 bases between them. The CDR3 DNA sequence: TGTGCCAGCAGCGTAGGAGGGAGTGGGATGGAGACCCAGTACTTC. Translating gives CASSVGGSGMETQYF.

V gene TRBV24-1 combines with J gene TRBJ2-1; 7 nucleotides match TRBD2. V shed 1 base, J shed 5 bases, and the junction held 7 bases outside the gene matches. The CDR3 loop spans 16 amino acids. Germline V lookup: CDR1 KGHDR, CDR2 SFDVKD. Here the CDR3 DNA reads TGTGCCACCAGTGATTTTGATTCTAGCGGAAACAATGAGCAGTTCTTC. The encoded protein is CATSDFDSSGNNEQFF.

This chain uses TRBV15 with TRBJ2-3; TRBD2 might be the D (6 bases). Germline V gene data show CDR1 as LNHNV and CDR2 as YYDKDF (reference sequence). The CDR3 extends over 14 amino acids. The germline V and J ends were trimmed by 1 base and 5 bases, with 10 bases remaining between them. The CDR3 loop is CATSRATSGDTQYF. The CDR3 DNA is TGTGCCACCAGCAGAGCGACTAGTGGAGATACGCAGTATTTT.

There are a few counts of this clonotype. This rearrangement joins TRBV7-8 to TRBJ2-1; D not resolved. V gave up 5 bases and J gave up 4 bases, with 9 bases separating them. Germline V lookup: CDR1 SGHVS, CDR2 FQNEAQ. The CDR3 loop spans 13 amino acids. The CDR3 DNA reads as TGTGCCAGCAGCCTCATAAGGTACAATGAGCAGTTCTTC. Its translation: CASSLIRYNEQFF.

In this sample, this clonotype turned up a few times. This sequence joins TRBV6-2 or TRBV6-3 and TRBJ1-1; D might be TRBD1 (6 bases). Germline lookup yields CDR1 MNHEY and CDR2 SVGEGT. CDR3 length equals 15 residues. With 0 bases removed from V and 10 bases from J, the gap between germline ends came to 18 bases. The CDR3: CASSYSRGSRQGAFF. DNA of the CDR3: TGTGCCAGCAGTTACTCCAGGGGATCCCGTCAAGGAGCTTTCTTT.

In the case of this clonotype: This may be a read error, as it is one base from a much larger clone. The chain carries TRBV4-1 and TRBJ1-5; D not certain. Trimming pared 0 bases from V and 6 bases from J, leaving 15 bases between. This CDR3 comprises 16 residues. Germline values: CDR1 MGHRA, CDR2 YSYEKL. The CDR3, as DNA: TGCGCCAGCAGCCAAGAGGGAAGGGCAGTTACTCAGCCCCAGCATTTT. Translating it yields CASSQEGRAVTQPQHF.

This chain connects TRBV27 to TRBJ2-2; D is unresolved. This CDR3 comprises 14 residues. Germline lookup yields CDR1 MNHEY and CDR2 SMNVEV (reference sequence). V lost 4 bases, J lost 5 bases, and 11 bases lay in between. The chain's CDR3 is CASSWGTPTGELFF. The CDR3 nucleotides are TGTGCCAGCAGTTGGGGAACACCGACCGGGGAGCTGTTTTTT.

This rearrangement joins TRBV7-3 to TRBJ1-1; D is possibly TRBD1 (6 bases). Germline CDR1 SGHTA, CDR2 FQGTGA. The CDR3 length is 12 residues. V was pared by 2 bases and J by 11 bases, with 12 bases between. CDR3 nucleotides: TGTGCCAGCAGCTTACCCGGGACATTGGCTTTCTTT. This encodes CASSLPGTLAFF. The variable domain in full, completed from reference TRBV7-3 and TRBJ1-1, reads GAGVSQTPSNKVTEKGKYVELRCDPISGHTALYWYRQSLGQGPEFLIYFQGTGAADDSGLPNDRFFAVRPEGSVSTLKIQRTERGDSAVYLCASSLPGTLAFFGQGTRLTVV.

The chain couples TRBV12-3 or TRBV12-4 to TRBJ2-6; possibly TRBD1 for D (5 bases). This CDR3 is built from 17 residues. V was trimmed by 4 bases and J by 0 bases, leaving 13 bases between them. CDR3 residues: CASSYNRIDSGANVLTF. CDR3 coding DNA: TGTGCCAGCAGTTATAACAGGATTGACTCTGGGGCCAACGTCCTGACTTTC.

The chain carries TRBV4-3 and TRBJ2-6; D perhaps matches TRBD2 (5 bases). Germline values: CDR1 LGHNA, CDR2 YSLEER. The CDR3 is 15 residues long. Trimming took 0 bases from V and 6 from J, leaving 9 bases between them. This CDR3 is CASSQEWRKANVLTF. DNA for the CDR3: TGCGCCAGCAGCCAAGAGTGGAGGAAGGCCAACGTCCTGACTTTC.

This chain uses TRBV7-2 with TRBJ2-1; D gene uncertain. CDR1 SGHTA and CDR2 FQGNSA come from the germline V gene. Trimming left V 4 bases short and J 10 bases short, with 8 bases between. The CDR3 consists of 11 residues. Here the CDR3 reads CASSSYGEQFF. The CDR3 coding sequence is TGTGCCAGCAGCTCTTACGGGGAGCAGTTCTTC.

This clonotype was picked up one time. One end of the junction varies from germline; a read error may be responsible. The V call is TRBV29-1, the J call TRBJ1-2; D gene uncertain. This CDR3 contains 11 residues. CDR1 SQVTM and CDR2 ANQGSEA come from the germline V gene. The CDR3, as DNA: TGCTGCGTTGTGCGAGCTGATGGCTACACCTTC. Protein sequence: CCVVRADGYTF. Complete variable domain (other parts from reference TRBV29-1 and TRBJ1-2): SAVISQKPSRDICQRGTSLTIQCQVDSQVTMMFWYRQQPGQSLTLIATANQGSEATYESGFVIDKFPISRPNLTFSTLTVSNMSPEDSSIYLCCVVRADGYTFGSGTRLTVV.

V is TRBV20-1 and J is TRBJ1-6, with D tentatively TRBD1 (5 bases). This CDR3 is 16 amino acids long. Germline CDR1 reads DFQATT; CDR2 reads SNEGSKA (reference sequence). Trimming took off 0 bases at V and 8 bases at J, with 17 bases between the two ends. The CDR3 DNA reads as TGCAGTGCTAGAGATACGGTCGGCAGGGAGTATTCACCCCTCCACTTT. Translation: CSARDTVGREYSPLHF.

The genes are TRBV19 and TRBJ1-2; D possibly corresponds to TRBD1 (5 bases). V gave up 10 bases and J gave up 4 bases, with 13 bases separating them. The germline V gene encodes CDR1 LNHDA and CDR2 SQIVND (reference sequence). The CDR3 has 12 residues. Here the CDR3 DNA reads TGTGCCACAGGGAATTGGGGCTATGGCTACACCTTC. As protein: CATGNWGYGYTF.

This clonotype was detected a few times. The V call is TRBV6-5, the J call TRBJ2-5, with 8 bases matching TRBD2. The V gene end was trimmed by 0 bases and the J gene end by 5 bases; junction bases not matched to a gene: 5. The CDR3 extends over 15 amino acids. Germline CDR1 reads MNHEY; CDR2 reads SVGAGI. The CDR3 here is CASSYSNSGGETQYF. CDR3 in DNA: TGTGCCAGCAGTTACTCTAACAGCGGGGGTGAGACCCAGTACTTC.

This clonotype was counted ten times or more. The CDR3 region is CASSPGTPNTEAFF. The CDR3 bases are TGCGCCAGCAGCCCCGGGACACCGAACACTGAAGCTTTCTTT. The genes are TRBV4-1 and TRBJ1-1; a possible D gene is TRBD1 (6 bases). V lost 4 bases and J 1 base, leaving 10 bases between the germline ends. This CDR3 is 14 amino acids long. Germline-derived CDR1 and CDR2 are MGHRA and YSYEKL.